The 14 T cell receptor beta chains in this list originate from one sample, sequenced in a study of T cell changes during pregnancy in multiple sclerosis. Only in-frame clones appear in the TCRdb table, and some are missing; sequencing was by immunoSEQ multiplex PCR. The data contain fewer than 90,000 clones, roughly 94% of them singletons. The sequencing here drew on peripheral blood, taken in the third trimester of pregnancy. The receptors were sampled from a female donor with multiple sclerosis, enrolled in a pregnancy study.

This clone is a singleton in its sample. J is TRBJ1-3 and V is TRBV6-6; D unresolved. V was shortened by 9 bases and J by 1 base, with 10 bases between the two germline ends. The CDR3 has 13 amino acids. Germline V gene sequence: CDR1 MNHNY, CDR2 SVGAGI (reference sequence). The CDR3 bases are TGTGCCAGTATCAGAGGTTCTGGAAACACCATATATTTT. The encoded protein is CASIRGSGNTIYF.

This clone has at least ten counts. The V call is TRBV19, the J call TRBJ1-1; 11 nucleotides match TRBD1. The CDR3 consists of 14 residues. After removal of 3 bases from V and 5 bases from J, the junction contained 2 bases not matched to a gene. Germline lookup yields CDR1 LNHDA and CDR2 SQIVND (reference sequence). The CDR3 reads CASSIGTGGTEAFF. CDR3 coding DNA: TGTGCCAGTAGTATTGGGACAGGGGGGACTGAAGCTTTCTTT.

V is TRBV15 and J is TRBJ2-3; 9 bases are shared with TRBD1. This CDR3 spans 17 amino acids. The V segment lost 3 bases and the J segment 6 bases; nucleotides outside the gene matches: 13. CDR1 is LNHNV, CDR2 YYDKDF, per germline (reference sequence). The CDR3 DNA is TGTGCCACCAGCAGGAATCCCGGGACAGGGAGTTTCGATACGCAGTATTTT. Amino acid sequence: CATSRNPGTGSFDTQYF.

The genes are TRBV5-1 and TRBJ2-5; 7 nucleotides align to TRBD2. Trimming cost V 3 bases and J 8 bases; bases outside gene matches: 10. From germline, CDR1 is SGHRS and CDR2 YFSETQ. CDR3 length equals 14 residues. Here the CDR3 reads CASSSAPSGRTQYF. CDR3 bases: TGCGCCAGCAGCTCCGCCCCTAGCGGTCGCACCCAGTACTTC.

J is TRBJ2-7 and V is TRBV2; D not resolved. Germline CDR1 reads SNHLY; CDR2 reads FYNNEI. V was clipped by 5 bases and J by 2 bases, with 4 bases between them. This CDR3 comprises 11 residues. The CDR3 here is CASSPAYEQYF. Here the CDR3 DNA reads TGTGCCAGCAGTCCAGCCTACGAGCAGTACTTC. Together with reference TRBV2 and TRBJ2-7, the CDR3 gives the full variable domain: EPEVTQTPSHQVTQMGQEVILRCVPISNHLYFYWYRQILGQKVEFLVSFYNNEISEKSEIFDDQFSVERPDGSNFTLKIRSTKLEDSAMYFCASSPAYEQYFGPGTRLTVT.

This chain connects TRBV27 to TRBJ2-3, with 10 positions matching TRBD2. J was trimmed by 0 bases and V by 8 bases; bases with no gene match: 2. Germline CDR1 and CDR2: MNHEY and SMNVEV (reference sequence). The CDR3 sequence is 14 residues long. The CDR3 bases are TGTGCCAGCGCGGGACTAGCGAGCACAGATACGCAGTATTTT. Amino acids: CASAGLASTDTQYF.

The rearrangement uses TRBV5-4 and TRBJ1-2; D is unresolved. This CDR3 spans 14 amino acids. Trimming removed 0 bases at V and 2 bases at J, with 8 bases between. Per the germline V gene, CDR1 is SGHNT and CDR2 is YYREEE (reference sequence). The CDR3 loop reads CASSLDVRNYGYTF. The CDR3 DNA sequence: TGTGCCAGCAGCTTGGACGTCAGAAACTATGGCTACACCTTC.

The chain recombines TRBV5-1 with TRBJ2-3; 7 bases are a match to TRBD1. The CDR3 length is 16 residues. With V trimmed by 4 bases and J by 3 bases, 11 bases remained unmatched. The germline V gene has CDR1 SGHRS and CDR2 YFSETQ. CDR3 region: CASSPVQGLPTDTQYF. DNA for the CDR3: TGCGCCAGCAGCCCGGTACAGGGGTTGCCTACAGATACGCAGTATTTT.

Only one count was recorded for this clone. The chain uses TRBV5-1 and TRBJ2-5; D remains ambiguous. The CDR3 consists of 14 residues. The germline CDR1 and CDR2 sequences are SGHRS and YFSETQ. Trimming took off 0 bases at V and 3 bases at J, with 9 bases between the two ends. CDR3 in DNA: TGCGCCAGCAGCTTGGGCGGATTAGAAGAGACCCAGTACTTC. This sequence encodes CASSLGGLEETQYF.

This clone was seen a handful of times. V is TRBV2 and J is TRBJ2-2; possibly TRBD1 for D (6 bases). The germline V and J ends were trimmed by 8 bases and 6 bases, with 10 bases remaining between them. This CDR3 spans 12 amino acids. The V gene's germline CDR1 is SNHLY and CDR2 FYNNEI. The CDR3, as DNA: TGTGCCAGCGGGGACATCCCCGGGGAGCTGTTTTTT. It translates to CASGDIPGELFF.

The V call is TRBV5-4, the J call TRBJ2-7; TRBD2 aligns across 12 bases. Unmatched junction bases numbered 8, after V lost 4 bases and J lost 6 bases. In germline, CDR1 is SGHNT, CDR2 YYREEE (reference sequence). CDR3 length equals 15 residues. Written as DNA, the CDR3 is TGTGCCAGCAGCCCCCGACTAGCGGGAGTCGGCGAGCAGTACTTC. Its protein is CASSPRLAGVGEQYF.

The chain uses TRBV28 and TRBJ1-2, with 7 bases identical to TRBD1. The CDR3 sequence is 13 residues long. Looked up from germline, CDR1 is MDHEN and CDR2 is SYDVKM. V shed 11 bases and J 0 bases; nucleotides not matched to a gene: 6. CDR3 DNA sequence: TGTGCCCTGTGGGACAGCCCTAACTATGGCTACACCTTC. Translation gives CALWDSPNYGYTF.

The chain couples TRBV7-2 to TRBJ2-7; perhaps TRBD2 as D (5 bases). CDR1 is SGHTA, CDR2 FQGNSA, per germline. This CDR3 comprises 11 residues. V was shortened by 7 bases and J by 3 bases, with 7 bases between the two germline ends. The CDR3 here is CASTRGYEQYF. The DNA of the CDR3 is TGTGCCAGCACCCGGGGCTACGAGCAGTACTTC. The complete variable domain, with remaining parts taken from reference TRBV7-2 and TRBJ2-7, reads GAGVSQSPSNKVTEKGKDVELRCDPISGHTALYWYRQSLGQGLEFLIYFQGNSAPDKSGLPSDRFSAERTGGSVSTLTIQRTQQEDSAVYLCASTRGYEQYFGPGTRLTVT.

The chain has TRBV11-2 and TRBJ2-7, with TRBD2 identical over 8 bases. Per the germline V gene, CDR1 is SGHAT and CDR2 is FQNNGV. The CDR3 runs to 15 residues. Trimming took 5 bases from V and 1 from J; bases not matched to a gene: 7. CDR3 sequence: CASSVTSGYSYEQYF. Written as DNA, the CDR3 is TGTGCCAGCAGCGTTACTAGCGGATATTCCTACGAGCAGTACTTC.